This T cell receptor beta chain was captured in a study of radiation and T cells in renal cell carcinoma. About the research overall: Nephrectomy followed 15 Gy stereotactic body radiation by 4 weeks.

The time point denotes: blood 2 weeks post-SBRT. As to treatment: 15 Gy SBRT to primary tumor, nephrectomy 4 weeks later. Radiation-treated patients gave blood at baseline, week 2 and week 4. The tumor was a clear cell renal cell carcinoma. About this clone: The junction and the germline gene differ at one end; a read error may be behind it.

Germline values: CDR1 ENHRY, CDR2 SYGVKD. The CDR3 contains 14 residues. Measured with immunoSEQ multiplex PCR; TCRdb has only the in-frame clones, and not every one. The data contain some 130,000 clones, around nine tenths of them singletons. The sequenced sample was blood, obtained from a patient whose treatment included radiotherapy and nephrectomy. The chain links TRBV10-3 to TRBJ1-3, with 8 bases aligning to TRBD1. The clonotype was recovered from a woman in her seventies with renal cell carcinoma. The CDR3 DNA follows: TGTGCCATCGGTGACAGGGGCTCTGGAAACACCATATATTTT. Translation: CAIGDRGSGNTIYF.